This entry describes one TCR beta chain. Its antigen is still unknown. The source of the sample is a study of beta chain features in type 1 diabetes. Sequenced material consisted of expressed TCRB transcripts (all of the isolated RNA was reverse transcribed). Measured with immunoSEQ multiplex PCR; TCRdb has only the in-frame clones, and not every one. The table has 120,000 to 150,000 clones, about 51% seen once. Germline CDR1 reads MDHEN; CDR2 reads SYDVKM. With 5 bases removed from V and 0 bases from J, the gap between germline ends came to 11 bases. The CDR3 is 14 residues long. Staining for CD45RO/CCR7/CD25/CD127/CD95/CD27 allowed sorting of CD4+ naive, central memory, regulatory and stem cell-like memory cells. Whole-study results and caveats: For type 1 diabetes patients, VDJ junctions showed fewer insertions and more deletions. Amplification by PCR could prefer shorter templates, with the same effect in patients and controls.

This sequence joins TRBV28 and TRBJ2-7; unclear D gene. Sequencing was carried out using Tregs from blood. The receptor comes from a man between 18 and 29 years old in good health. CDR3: CASSATRSSYEQYF. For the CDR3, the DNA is TGTGCCAGCAGTGCAACTCGGAGCTCCTACGAGCAGTACTTC.